This entry lists 20 T cell receptor beta chains sequenced from one sample in a study of radiotherapy plus CTLA-4 blockade in lung cancer. Generated by immunoSEQ multiplex PCR, the TCRdb table keeps only in-frame clones and is missing some. The sample consists of about 87,000 clones, about 87% of them appearing once. The sample consisted of peripheral blood, taken from a patient treated with radiotherapy plus ipilimumab. These receptors came from a human donor with non-small cell lung cancer that progressed on radiotherapy plus ipilimumab.

Only a few counts were recorded for this clone. The genes are TRBV7-6 and TRBJ1-2, with 8 bases aligning to TRBD1. Losses at the gene ends were 6 bases for V and 8 bases for J; bases not matched to a gene: 11. The length of the CDR3 is 14 residues. Looked up from germline, CDR1 is SGHVS and CDR2 is FNYEAQ. This chain's CDR3 is CASRDPGGAGGYTF. CDR3 coding DNA: TGTGCCAGCAGGGATCCAGGGGGCGCGGGGGGCTACACCTTC.

The rearrangement uses TRBV2 and TRBJ2-7, with TRBD1 matching 12 bases. The J segment lost 6 bases and the V segment lost 9 bases, leaving 9 bases of the junction unmatched. This CDR3 has 14 amino acids. Germline V gene data show CDR1 as SNHLY and CDR2 as FYNNEI. The CDR3 DNA is TGTGCCAGTGTTACAGGGACAGGGGGCGGCGAGCAGTACTTC. The encoded protein is CASVTGTGGGEQYF.

This chain connects TRBV27 to TRBJ1-1; no firm D call. CDR1 is MNHEY, CDR2 SMNVEV, per germline (reference sequence). Trimming left V 4 bases short and J 1 base short, with 10 bases between. The CDR3 runs 14 residues. CDR3 coding DNA: TGTGCCAGCAGTTCGGTTTTATCGAACACTGAAGCTTTCTTT. Amino acid sequence: CASSSVLSNTEAFF.

The chain combines TRBV19 with TRBJ1-3; D might be TRBD1 (5 bases). V was trimmed by 5 bases and J by 6 bases, leaving 14 bases between them. Germline CDR1 and CDR2: LNHDA and SQIVND (reference sequence). This CDR3 spans 14 amino acids. CDR3 sequence: CASSADRGENTIYF. In DNA, the CDR3 is TGTGCCAGTAGTGCAGACAGAGGAGAAAACACCATATATTTT.

This chain uses TRBV28 with TRBJ1-1, with no clear D. V lost 7 bases to trimming and J lost 9 bases, with 15 bases between them. Germline V lookup: CDR1 MDHEN, CDR2 SYDVKM. The CDR3 extends over 12 amino acids. CDR3 sequence (DNA): TGTGCCAGCATGGGAATGCAGTTCAAAGCTTTCTTT. This sequence encodes CASMGMQFKAFF. The full variable domain, its missing parts supplied by reference TRBV28 and TRBJ1-1, is DVKVTQSSRYLVKRTGEKVFLECVQDMDHENMFWYRQDPGLGLRLIYFSYDVKMKEKGDIPEGYSVSREKKERFSLILESASTNQTSMYLCASMGMQFKAFFGQGTRLTVV.

This clone was recorded a few times. This rearrangement joins TRBV6-4 to TRBJ2-2; 8 nucleotides match TRBD1. CDR3 size: 14 residues. Germline V gene data show CDR1 as MRHNA and CDR2 as SNTAGT. The V gene end was trimmed by 7 bases and the J gene end by 5 bases; junction bases not matched to a gene: 6. CDR3 sequence reads: CASTGGRRTGELFF. The CDR3 nucleotides are TGTGCCAGCACAGGGGGCAGGAGAACCGGGGAGCTGTTTTTT.

The V and J genes are TRBV10-3 and TRBJ1-4, with D tentatively TRBD1 (5 bases). Per the germline V gene, CDR1 is ENHRY and CDR2 is SYGVKD. V was pared by 0 bases and J by 12 bases, with 17 bases between. The CDR3 consists of 15 residues. The CDR3 is CAISESPGTGNQLFF. DNA for the CDR3: TGTGCCATCAGTGAGTCGCCGGGGACCGGGAACCAACTGTTTTTT.

This chain uses TRBV18 with TRBJ1-2; unclear D gene. V was clipped by 3 bases and J by 8 bases, with 16 bases between them. Germline values: CDR1 KGHSH, CDR2 LQKENI. This CDR3 spans 14 amino acids. The CDR3 here is CASSPTKGPEGYTF. The CDR3 DNA follows: TGTGCCAGCTCACCGACCAAGGGCCCAGAGGGCTACACCTTC.

The chain couples TRBV5-6 to TRBJ1-4, with D possibly being TRBD1 (5 bases). Germline CDR1 reads SGHDT; CDR2 reads YYEEEE. Trimming removed 0 bases at V and 16 bases at J, with 13 bases between. The CDR3 contains 12 residues. The CDR3 DNA sequence: TGTGCCAGCAGCTTGGTGGGGCTGACCCCGTTTTTT. It codes for CASSLVGLTPFF.

In this sample, this clone turned up once. The chain carries TRBV6-1 and TRBJ2-7, with 8 positions matching TRBD1. This CDR3 spans 16 amino acids. Germline CDR1 and CDR2: MNHNS and SASEGT. V trimming: 4 bases; J trimming: 1 base; junction bases outside the gene matches: 9. CDR3 protein: CASSARGQGASYEQYF. The CDR3 bases are TGTGCCAGCAGTGCACGCGGACAGGGCGCTTCCTACGAGCAGTACTTC.

This clone occurred a few times. The chain employs TRBV5-4 and TRBJ2-1; no clear D gene. Germline V lookup: CDR1 SGHNT, CDR2 YYREEE (reference sequence). Trimming took 2 bases from V and 5 from J, leaving 5 bases between them. The CDR3 contains 12 residues. The DNA of the CDR3 is TGTGCCAGCAGCTTTTGGGACAATGAGCAGTTCTTC. This codes for CASSFWDNEQFF. Filled out from reference TRBV5-4 and TRBJ2-1, the complete variable domain reads ETGVTQSPTHLIKTRGQQVTLRCSSQSGHNTVSWYQQALGQGPQFIFQYYREEENGRGNFPPRFSGLQFPNYSSELNVNALELDDSALYLCASSFWDNEQFFGPGTRLTVL.

The chain has TRBV19 and TRBJ1-2; 7 nucleotides line up with TRBD1. The V gene's germline CDR1 is LNHDA and CDR2 SQIVND (reference sequence). J lost 6 bases, V lost 8 bases, and 12 bases had no gene match. The CDR3 runs 14 residues. The CDR3 nucleotides read TGTGCCAGTGGGCTTCCAGGGGGGGCGCATGGCTACACCTTC. Translation gives CASGLPGGAHGYTF.

The J gene is TRBJ1-1, the V gene TRBV30, with TRBD1 matching over 8 bases. CDR1 and CDR2 (germline): GTSNPN, SVGIG (reference sequence). The CDR3 sequence is 14 residues long. The J segment lost 5 bases and the V segment lost 3 bases, leaving 8 bases of the junction unmatched. The CDR3 bases are TGTGCCTGGAGCCTGACAGGGGTATTAACTGAAGCTTTCTTT. It translates to CAWSLTGVLTEAFF.

The rearrangement links TRBV18 to TRBJ1-4, with D possibly matching TRBD1 (5 bases). The V end lost 6 bases, the J end lost 7 bases, and 15 bases lay between the germline ends. This CDR3 spans 14 amino acids. The germline V gene encodes CDR1 KGHSH and CDR2 LQKENI. The chain's CDR3 is CASSRDRVGEKLFF. The DNA of the CDR3 is TGTGCCAGCTCTCGCGACAGAGTTGGTGAAAAACTGTTTTTT.

The chain has TRBV4-2 and TRBJ2-7, with D possibly matching TRBD1 (5 bases). This CDR3 has 14 amino acids. Trimming took 0 bases from V and 2 from J, leaving 8 bases between them. Germline values: CDR1 LGHNA, CDR2 YNFKEQ. CDR3 amino acids: CASSQEQATYEQYF. CDR3 bases: TGTGCCAGCAGCCAAGAACAGGCCACCTACGAGCAGTACTTC.

The chain links TRBV2 to TRBJ2-2; 11 bases line up with TRBD2. After removal of 6 bases from V and 4 bases from J, the junction contained 13 bases not matched to a gene. The germline gives CDR1 SNHLY, CDR2 FYNNEI. There are 18 residues in the CDR3. CDR3 in amino acids: CASSPGLAGATSTGELFF. Written as DNA, the CDR3 is TGTGCCAGCAGCCCCGGACTAGCGGGTGCTACCTCCACCGGGGAGCTGTTTTTT.

The V call is TRBV4-2, the J call TRBJ2-5; a weak D match, TRBD2 (6 bases). The CDR3 sequence is 13 residues long. V lost 0 bases and J 12 bases, leaving 14 bases between the germline ends. Per germline, CDR1 LGHNA and CDR2 YNFKEQ. In DNA form, the CDR3 reads TGTGCCAGCAGCCAAGATGAGGTAGCGGTCAAGTACTTC. Protein sequence: CASSQDEVAVKYF.

This rearrangement joins TRBV19 to TRBJ2-5, with 7 bases identical to TRBD2. V lost 7 bases, J lost 3 bases, and 8 bases stayed unmatched. Per germline, CDR1 LNHDA and CDR2 SQIVND (reference sequence). CDR3 size: 14 residues. The CDR3 here is CASTPSGTKETQYF. DNA of the CDR3: TGTGCCAGTACCCCAAGCGGGACGAAAGAGACCCAGTACTTC. Supplemented by reference TRBV19 and TRBJ2-5, the full variable domain reads DGGITQSPKYLFRKEGQNVTLSCEQNLNHDAMYWYRQDPGQGLRLIYYSQIVNDFQKGDIAEGYSVSREKKESFPLTVTSAQKNPTAFYLCASTPSGTKETQYFGPGTRLLVL.

The V call is TRBV5-4, the J call TRBJ2-5; D is perhaps TRBD1 or TRBD2 (6 bases each). The J call may not be correct, given that the DNA end is closer to TRBJ2-7. The CDR3 is 16 residues long. Germline CDR1 is SGHNT and CDR2 is YYREEE (reference sequence). The CDR3 DNA sequence: TGTGCCAGCAGCCAAGCCTTAACAGGGAGGTCCTACGAGCAGTACTTC. Amino acid sequence: CASSQALTGRSYEQYF.

V gene TRBV11-3 combines with J gene TRBJ1-5; D remains unclear. V was cut by 4 bases and J by 6 bases, with 13 bases left in between. The CDR3 sequence is 14 residues long. The germline V gene has CDR1 SGHNT and CDR2 YENEEA. In DNA form, the CDR3 reads TGTGCCAGCAGCTCCTCGGGGTCCGGTCAGCCCCAGCATTTT. The encoded protein is CASSSSGSGQPQHF.